The 19 T cell receptor beta chains presented below share a single source sample, sequenced in a study of blood T cell repertoires in COVID-19. Profiled with immunoSEQ multiplex PCR; TCRdb holds only in-frame clones, not every one. Of 150,000 to 200,000 clones detected, approximately 90% appear once; the ten largest clones hold under 25%. Sample: peripheral blood. The receptors shown here come from a man aged 55-75 years with active or convalescent COVID-19.

V gene TRBV6-4 combines with J gene TRBJ2-7, with D hard to call. Germline loops: CDR1 MRHNA, CDR2 SNTAGT. This CDR3 has 11 amino acids. Trimming stripped 9 bases from V and 2 bases from J, with 8 bases between. CDR3 sequence: CARIRTYEQYF. The CDR3 nucleotides are TGTGCCAGGATTAGAACCTACGAGCAGTACTTC.

This rearrangement joins TRBV7-2 to TRBJ2-1; 14 bases are shared with TRBD2. Unmatched junction bases numbered 5, after V lost 2 bases and J lost 8 bases. Germline V gives CDR1 SGHTA, CDR2 FQGNSA. The CDR3 is made up of 16 amino acids. This chain's CDR3 is CASSLWTSGGTHEQFF. CDR3 nucleotides: TGTGCCAGCAGCTTATGGACTAGCGGGGGGACACATGAGCAGTTCTTC.

The rearrangement uses TRBV5-5 and TRBJ2-7, with D possibly being TRBD1 (5 bases). The CDR3 spans 14 residues. V was cut by 1 base and J by 5 bases, with 13 bases left in between. The V gene's germline CDR1 is SGHKS and CDR2 YYEKEE (reference sequence). Here the CDR3 DNA reads TGTGCCAGCAGCTTGAGACAGACCCCCCACGAGCAGTACTTC. Amino acid sequence: CASSLRQTPHEQYF.

CDR3 residues: CASSSVGAGGRETQYF. The DNA for the CDR3 is TGTGCCAGCAGCTCCGTGGGAGCGGGGGGGCGAGAGACCCAGTACTTC. The gene calls are TRBV7-9 and TRBJ2-5; 10 nucleotides line up with TRBD2. Germline lookup yields CDR1 SEHNR and CDR2 FQNEAQ (reference sequence). The CDR3 sequence is 16 residues long. V dropped 4 bases and J dropped 4; count of bases not matched to a gene: 9. Full variable domain (missing parts from reference TRBV7-9 and TRBJ2-5): DTGVSQNPRHKITKRGQNVTFRCDPISEHNRLYWYRQTLGQGPEFLTYFQNEAQLEKSRLLSDRFSAERPKGSFSTLEIQRTEQGDSAMYLCASSSVGAGGRETQYFGPGTRLLVL.

This clone was counted once. The genes are TRBV30 and TRBJ2-7; TRBD1 matches at 8 bases. CDR3 size: 12 residues. Trimming at V came to 2 bases and at J to 6 bases, leaving 3 bases not matched to a gene. The germline gives CDR1 GTSNPN, CDR2 SVGIG (reference sequence). This chain's CDR3 is CAWSTGGPEQYF. The CDR3 region has the DNA TGTGCCTGGAGTACAGGGGGGCCCGAGCAGTACTTC.

This chain uses TRBV6-5 with TRBJ1-2; D is perhaps TRBD1 (6 bases). The CDR3 has 12 amino acids. The ends were cut back, 7 bases at V and 3 bases at J, with 9 bases in the middle. Germline V lookup: CDR1 MNHEY, CDR2 SVGAGI. This chain's CDR3 is CASKRQDYGYTF. DNA for the CDR3: TGTGCCAGCAAGAGACAGGACTATGGCTACACCTTC.

The gene calls are TRBV20-1 and TRBJ1-5; no reliable D call. V lost 2 bases and J 4 bases, leaving 3 bases between the germline ends. The length of the CDR3 is 11 residues. From germline, CDR1 is DFQATT and CDR2 SNEGSKA (reference sequence). The CDR3 spells CSARTNQPQHF. The CDR3, as DNA: TGCAGTGCTAGAACTAATCAGCCCCAGCATTTT.

The CDR3, as DNA: TGTGCCAGTAGTCTAATCTCCCGTGGAAACACCATATATTTT. Translating it yields CASSLISRGNTIYF. The chain couples TRBV19 to TRBJ1-3, with D uncertain. Germline loops: CDR1 LNHDA, CDR2 SQIVND (reference sequence). V gave up 5 bases and J gave up 3 bases, with 11 bases separating them. CDR3 size: 14 residues. Based on the CDR3 plus reference TRBV19 and TRBJ1-3, the full variable domain is DGGITQSPKYLFRKEGQNVTLSCEQNLNHDAMYWYRQDPGQGLRLIYYSQIVNDFQKGDIAEGYSVSREKKESFPLTVTSAQKNPTAFYLCASSLISRGNTIYFGEGSWLTVV.

This clone was observed a handful of times. The chain has TRBV5-1 and TRBJ2-2; 8 bases align to TRBD1. This CDR3 is built from 15 residues. The V gene's germline CDR1 is SGHRS and CDR2 YFSETQ. The V gene end was trimmed by 2 bases and the J gene end by 7 bases; junction bases not matched to a gene: 7. The CDR3 loop is CASSLAQGAIGELFF. For the CDR3, the DNA is TGCGCCAGCAGCTTAGCTCAGGGGGCCATCGGGGAGCTGTTTTTT.

This clone was seen a single time. The V call is TRBV12-3 or TRBV12-4, the J call TRBJ1-1; D remains unclear. V lost 3 bases to trimming and J lost 5 bases, with 10 bases between them. The CDR3 covers 13 residues. Here the CDR3 reads CASSFMPGTEAFF. Written as DNA, the CDR3 is TGTGCCAGCAGTTTTATGCCCGGGACTGAAGCTTTCTTT.

The chain couples TRBV3-1 (or the pseudogene TRBV3-2) to TRBJ2-5, with TRBD2 matching 9 bases. Per germline, CDR1 LGHDT and CDR2 YNNKEL (reference sequence). V trimming: 3 bases; J trimming: 5 bases; junction bases outside the gene matches: 7. This CDR3 has 15 amino acids. The CDR3 nucleotides read TGTGCCAGCAGCCAGGTAGCGGGGGAAGCCGAGACCCAGTACTTC. Its protein product is CASSQVAGEAETQYF.

This chain's CDR3 is CASSKATRGRNGYTF. CDR3 coding DNA: TGTGCCAGCAGCAAAGCCACCAGGGGGCGGAATGGCTACACCTTC. The chain combines TRBV21-1 with TRBJ1-2; TRBD1, the table's D call, lacks a check against the DNA. TRBV21-1 is assigned pseudogene status. The CDR3 consists of 15 residues.

The chain carries TRBV4-1 and TRBJ1-6, with D hard to call. Germline CDR1 MGHRA, CDR2 YSYEKL. The V end was cut by 1 base, the J end by 0 bases, with 16 bases between. The CDR3 runs 19 residues. The CDR3 is CASSQVFRRGSSYNSPLHF. As DNA, the CDR3 is TGCGCCAGCAGCCAAGTCTTCCGCCGAGGGAGCTCCTATAATTCACCCCTCCACTTT.

The V call is TRBV7-9, the J call TRBJ2-2; 7 bases line up with TRBD1. This CDR3 is 12 amino acids long. With 3 bases clipped from V and 11 bases from J, the junction kept 3 bases outside the gene matches. Germline values: CDR1 SEHNR, CDR2 FQNEAQ (reference sequence). This CDR3 is CASSLGDRELFF. Written as DNA, the CDR3 is TGTGCCAGCAGCTTGGGGGACAGAGAGCTGTTTTTT.

V gene TRBV7-2 combines with J gene TRBJ1-4, with D possibly being TRBD1 (5 bases). The CDR3 is 13 amino acids. The ends were cut back, 2 bases at V and 8 bases at J, with 9 bases in the middle. CDR1 is SGHTA and CDR2 is FQGNSA in the germline V gene. The CDR3 loop is CASSLQGNEKLFF. DNA for the CDR3: TGTGCCAGCAGCTTACAGGGAAACGAAAAACTGTTTTTT.

This clone was seen once. This chain links TRBV27 with TRBJ1-3; possible D gene TRBD1, 5 bases. The CDR3 loop spans 13 amino acids. Trimming stripped 3 bases from V and 4 bases from J, with 7 bases between. Germline V gene lookup returns CDR1 MNHEY and CDR2 SMNVEV (reference sequence). Here the CDR3 reads CASSFYRGNTIYF. The CDR3 DNA is TGTGCCAGCAGTTTCTACAGGGGAAACACCATATATTTT.

The rearrangement uses TRBV5-1 and TRBJ1-3; D remains unclear. CDR3 size: 15 residues. The germline V gene encodes CDR1 SGHRS and CDR2 YFSETQ. The V end lost 0 bases, the J end lost 0 bases, and 7 bases lay between the germline ends. As DNA, the CDR3 is TGCGCCAGCAGCTTGGGTGCGCTCTCTGGAAACACCATATATTTT. Translated: CASSLGALSGNTIYF.

The rearrangement uses TRBV28 and TRBJ1-1; D is unclear. V lost 4 bases and J 1 base, leaving 16 bases between the germline ends. The length of the CDR3 is 16 residues. Germline V gives CDR1 MDHEN, CDR2 SYDVKM. In DNA form, the CDR3 reads TGTGCCAGCAGTTACCCTGCCAGGAACCCGAACACTGAAGCTTTCTTT. This sequence encodes CASSYPARNPNTEAFF.

The chain links TRBV24-1 to TRBJ2-3; TRBD2 matches at 7 bases. The CDR3 runs to 16 residues. The germline V gene has CDR1 KGHDR and CDR2 SFDVKD. Trimming removed 7 bases from V and 3 bases from J; junction bases left unmatched: 12. The DNA of the CDR3 is TGTGCCACCAGAAGCGGGGCTCGCGTAGGGACAGATACGCAGTATTTT. This translates into CATRSGARVGTDTQYF.